This note documents a single TCR beta chain sequence. Its antigen target is currently unknown. Nothing much larger sits one base from this clone, and base qualities are not available. These data come from a study of CD8 T cells in seronegative destructive rheumatoid arthritis (dated by TCRdb to the early 2020s). Describing the broader study: Most of the eight CND-RA patients were receiving biological drugs at sampling. Peripheral CD8+ TCRbeta repertoires of CCP-negative destructive rheumatoid arthritis (CND-RA) patients were compared with newly diagnosed seropositive RA, seronegative RA and healthy controls. Rather than undergoing new sequencing, the seropositive RA, seronegative RA and healthy control comparison cohorts were drawn from an earlier published TCRbeta dataset. Here is what the overall study found, with its caveats: Once age was adjusted for, the CD8+ TCRbeta repertoires of CND-RA patients appeared less diverse and more clonal than the repertoires of other RA subtypes. Across the 117,399 clonotypes tested, no public clonotype enrichment was retained after Benjamini-Hochberg correction. Because diagnostic samples were lacking, the TCR repertoire differences may partly reflect years of poor disease control rather than having been present at onset. CND-RA repertoires showed more CMV-reactive and fewer influenza A-reactive CD8+ TCRbeta sequences than controls and other RA subtypes. The small size of the CND-RA cohort was noted as a limitation of the study. The authors read the apparently distinct set of enriched public clonotypes carried by CND-RA patients as support for a separate disease subset.

A negative result on the clinical CCP2 antibody test was shown by CND-RA patients, and progression of joint destruction was observed despite active therapy. All CND-RA patients were characterized by typical joint destruction in wrists and ankles and by failure of conventional anti-rheumatic therapy. Sampling of CND-RA patients was performed not at diagnosis but after long disease histories, which spanned decades in several cases. Roughly 50 millilitres of EDTA-anticoagulated peripheral blood were collected from each patient. Ficoll-Paque PLUS density gradient separation was used to isolate peripheral blood mononuclear cells. CD8+ cells were isolated from fresh or cryopreserved PBMCs by AutoMACS magnetic bead positive selection, with purity checked by flow cytometry. Genomic DNA was extracted using Nucleospin Tissue or Tissue XS kits and then quantified on a Qubit 2.0 fluorometer. Genomic DNA from CD8+ cells was used for TCRbeta sequencing, which was performed according to the manufacturer's instructions. A genomics technology centre in Finland ran the TCRbeta sequencing, which was done with the immunoSEQ assay. The original pipeline was this. Clonotype tables from the immunoSEQ preprocessing pipeline were converted to VDJtools format, and non-productive clonotypes were removed. Any sample with fewer than 10,000 reads was excluded, the remaining samples were subsampled to 10,000 reads, and most of the eight CND-RA samples made it through. Using the VDJtools CalcDiversityStats function on data subsampled to 10,000 reads, the Shannon-Wiener, Simpson and clonality indices were calculated. To infer antigen specificity, non-singleton TCRbeta clonotypes were hard-matched against VDJdb, with no mismatches permitted. CDR3 sequences differing by one amino acid (Hamming distance 1) were grouped into clusters with potentially shared antigen targets. Public clonotypes were tested for group enrichment with one-sided Fisher's exact tests after resampling groups to six samples, repeated ten times. TCRdb took over this immuneACCESS table, retaining in-frame rearrangements with V and J assigned. Such tables are incomplete; in checked studies, under half of the missing clones stem from an unresolved V gene, and the remainder is unexplained. That table supplies the V and J calls and clone size; D and trimming were determined from the DNA. Here the sample has several thousand clones; approximately 70% occur a single time. About 35% of the sample goes to the ten largest clones.

What was sequenced was CD8+ T cells from blood. This TCR came from a woman in her fifties or sixties with seronegative destructive rheumatoid arthritis.

The DNA sequence follows: TGTGCCAGCCGGGGTCACACCATATATTTT. Its protein is CASRGHTIYF. This chain joins TRBV2 to TRBJ1-3, with no reliable assignment of the D segment. The cysteine opens and the phenylalanine closes a CDR3 of 10 amino acids. The kept DNA is CDR3 alone, 30 bases in frame from the first base. CDR1 and CDR2, per the germline V gene, are SNHLY and FYNNEI. The V end loses 8 bases and the J end loses 8 bases, and a stretch of 7 bases separates them.